Shown below are 5 T cell receptor beta chains from a single sample sequenced in a study of T cells in localized non-small cell lung cancer. Produced via immunoSEQ multiplex PCR; TCRdb's table is partial and in-frame only. The sample includes 15,000 to 20,000 clones, roughly 85% of them seen just once. Sequences were derived from peripheral blood, sampled before any cancer treatment. Receptor source: a male donor aged 60 or over with stage I lung adenocarcinoma.

V usage is TRBV6-4 and J usage is TRBJ1-1; possible D gene TRBD1, 5 bases. Germline values: CDR1 MRHNA, CDR2 SNTAGT. The CDR3 loop spans 13 amino acids. Between the trimmed V and J ends, which lost 7 bases and 4 bases, there was a span of 13 bases. The CDR3 region has the DNA TGTGCCAGCAAGGCAGGGAGTACCACTGAAGCTTTCTTT. This gives the protein CASKAGSTTEAFF.

This chain joins TRBV7-9 and TRBJ2-7; 7 bases are a match to TRBD2. Trimming at V came to 5 bases and at J to 10 bases, leaving 11 bases not matched to a gene. This CDR3 is 13 amino acids long. Germline V gene data show CDR1 as SEHNR and CDR2 as FQNEAQ (reference sequence). The chain's CDR3 is CASSPAGLREQYF. DNA of the CDR3: TGTGCCAGCAGCCCCGCGGGACTACGAGAACAGTACTTC. The variable domain in full, with the rest retrieved from reference TRBV7-9 and TRBJ2-7, is DTGVSQNPRHKITKRGQNVTFRCDPISEHNRLYWYRQTLGQGPEFLTYFQNEAQLEKSRLLSDRFSAERPKGSFSTLEIQRTEQGDSAMYLCASSPAGLREQYFGPGTRLTVT.

The V gene is TRBV5-5, the J gene TRBJ1-4; D gene unclear. Per germline, CDR1 SGHKS and CDR2 YYEKEE (reference sequence). The CDR3 consists of 14 residues. V was pared by 2 bases and J by 3 bases, with 8 bases between. DNA of the CDR3: TGTGCCAGCAGCTTTACGGACTCTAATGAAAAACTGTTTTTT. It translates to CASSFTDSNEKLFF.

V usage is TRBV9 and J usage is TRBJ2-1, with 12 bases matching TRBD2. V trimming: 2 bases; J trimming: 8 bases; junction bases outside the gene matches: 2. Germline CDR1 is SGDLS and CDR2 is YYNGEE. The CDR3 spans 14 residues. In nucleotides, the CDR3 is TGTGCCAGCAGCGTGACTAGCGGGAGCTATGAGCAGTTCTTC. Its protein is CASSVTSGSYEQFF. Using reference TRBV9 and TRBJ2-1 for the parts outside the CDR3, the full variable domain is DSGVTQTPKHLITATGQRVTLRCSPRSGDLSVYWYQQSLDQGLQFLIQYYNGEERAKGNILERFSAQQFPDLHSELNLSSLELGDSALYFCASSVTSGSYEQFFGPGTRLTVL.

The chain recombines TRBV2 with TRBJ2-7; D not certain. CDR1 is SNHLY and CDR2 is FYNNEI in the germline V gene. V lost 5 bases and J 1 base, leaving 6 bases between the germline ends. CDR3 length: 12 amino acids. The CDR3 sequence: CASSQQSYEQYF. The CDR3 DNA follows: TGTGCCAGCAGTCAGCAGTCCTACGAGCAGTACTTC.